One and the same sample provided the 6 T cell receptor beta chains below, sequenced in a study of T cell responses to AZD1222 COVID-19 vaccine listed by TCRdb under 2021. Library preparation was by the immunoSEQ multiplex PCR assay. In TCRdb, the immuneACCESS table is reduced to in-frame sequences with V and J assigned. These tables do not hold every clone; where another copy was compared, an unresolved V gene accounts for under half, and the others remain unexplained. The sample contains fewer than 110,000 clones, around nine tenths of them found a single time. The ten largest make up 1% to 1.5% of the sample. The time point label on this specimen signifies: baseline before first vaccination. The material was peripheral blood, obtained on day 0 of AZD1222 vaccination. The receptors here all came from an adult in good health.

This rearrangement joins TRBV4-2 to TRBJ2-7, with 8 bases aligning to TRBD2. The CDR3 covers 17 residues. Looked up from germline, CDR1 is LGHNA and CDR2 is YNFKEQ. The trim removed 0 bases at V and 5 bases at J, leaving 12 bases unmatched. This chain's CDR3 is CASSQDTPGTSSHEQYF. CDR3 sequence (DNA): TGTGCCAGCAGCCAAGATACCCCCGGGACTAGTTCCCACGAGCAGTACTTC.

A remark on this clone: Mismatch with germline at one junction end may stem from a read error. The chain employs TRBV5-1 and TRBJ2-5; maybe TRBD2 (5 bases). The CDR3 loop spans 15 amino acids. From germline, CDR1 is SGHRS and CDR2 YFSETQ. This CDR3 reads CASSLGAQTQETQYF. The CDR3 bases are TGCGCCAGCAGTTTGGGAGCACAGACACAAGAGACCCAGTACTTC.

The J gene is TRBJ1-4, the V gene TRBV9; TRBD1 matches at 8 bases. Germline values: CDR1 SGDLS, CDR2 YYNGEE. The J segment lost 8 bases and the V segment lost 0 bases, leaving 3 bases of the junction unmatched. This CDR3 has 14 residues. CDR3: CASSVADRVEKLFF. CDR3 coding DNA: TGTGCCAGCAGCGTAGCGGACAGGGTCGAAAAACTGTTTTTT.

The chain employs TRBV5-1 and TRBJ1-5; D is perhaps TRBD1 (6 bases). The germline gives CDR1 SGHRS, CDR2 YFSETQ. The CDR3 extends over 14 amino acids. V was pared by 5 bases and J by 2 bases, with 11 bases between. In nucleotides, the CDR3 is TGCGCCAGCAGAGCAGGGGTGGGCAATCAGCCCCAGCATTTT. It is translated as CASRAGVGNQPQHF.

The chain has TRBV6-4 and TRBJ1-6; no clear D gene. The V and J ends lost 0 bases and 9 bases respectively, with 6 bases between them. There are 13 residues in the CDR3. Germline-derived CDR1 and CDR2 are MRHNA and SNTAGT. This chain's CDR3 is CASSDSKGSPLHF. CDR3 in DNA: TGTGCCAGCAGTGACTCGAAGGGTTCACCCCTCCACTTT.

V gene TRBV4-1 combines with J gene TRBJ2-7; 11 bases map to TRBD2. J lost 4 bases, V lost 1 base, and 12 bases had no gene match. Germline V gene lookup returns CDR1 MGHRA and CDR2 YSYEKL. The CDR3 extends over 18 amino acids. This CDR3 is CASSQVATLAGGKYEQYF. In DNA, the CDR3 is TGCGCCAGCAGCCAAGTGGCGACCCTAGCGGGGGGCAAGTACGAGCAGTACTTC.